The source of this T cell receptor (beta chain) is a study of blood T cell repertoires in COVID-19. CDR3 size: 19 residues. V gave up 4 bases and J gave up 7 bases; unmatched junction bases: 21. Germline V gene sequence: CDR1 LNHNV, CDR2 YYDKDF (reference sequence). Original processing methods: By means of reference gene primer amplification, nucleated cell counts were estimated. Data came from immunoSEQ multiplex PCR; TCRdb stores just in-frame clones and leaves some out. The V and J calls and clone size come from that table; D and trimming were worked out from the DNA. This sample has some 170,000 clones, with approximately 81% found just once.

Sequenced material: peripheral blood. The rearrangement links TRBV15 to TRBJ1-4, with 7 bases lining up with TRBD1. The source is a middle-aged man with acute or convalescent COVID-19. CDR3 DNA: TGTGCCACCAGCACGGGTTACGGACGAACAGGGGAGAATGCTGAAAAACTGTTTTTT. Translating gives CATSTGYGRTGENAEKLFF.